This T cell receptor (beta chain) derives from a study of T cells expressing NK-cell markers (dated by TCRdb to 2018 to 2020). Study-wide context: Three sorted T-cell subsets (CD3+CD56+NKG2C+, CD3+CD56+NKG2C- and CD3+CD56-NKG2C+) from seven to nine donors had their TCR beta-chain repertoires profiled. Among the eight sequenced donors, only one was HCMV-seronegative, while the other seven were HCMV-seropositive. All eight donors whose samples were sequenced were randomly selected healthy volunteers, three of them men and five women. The libraries were sequenced on Illumina HiSeq 2000/2500, MiSeq or NextSeq, producing 2 x 150 bp reads.

Worth noting for this clonotype: Its antigen has not been determined.

The sequencer was an Illumina HiSeq 2000. TCR beta cDNA libraries were prepared using 5'RACE template switching, which introduced a universal primer site and unique molecular identifiers. cDNA synthesis was primed from the TCR beta constant segment, followed by two successive PCR amplification steps. The original pipeline was this. MIGEC handled demultiplexing of the reads and grouping by UMI, while MiTCR was used to assemble and quantify clonotypes. To remove erroneous sequences, TCR cDNA sequences were retained only when supported by two or more reads. The tcR package was used for downstream repertoire analysis, with clonotypes matched between fractions based on CDR3 nucleotide sequence plus V segment. Antigen specificity was annotated against VDJdb with VDJmatch, allowing one amino acid substitution in CDR3. After TCRdb reprocessed the reads, each CDR3 protein sequence was kept as one row, without DNA. V and J calls and clone size were set by TCRdb, not the authors. This sample's table lists about 150,000 distinct CDR3 sequences. Together, the top ten hold less than 15% of the sample.

General findings and caveats noted by the study authors: Those dominant clonotypes were again the most abundant among CD3+CD56-NKG2C+ cells in a handful of donors, at about 28.3-60.1%. For six donors, the dominant CD3+CD56+NKG2C+ clonotypes were among the top 10 CD8+ clonotypes and accounted for about 1.0-7.5% of CD8+ T cells. Whether the expanded NKG2C-expressing T cell clones were specific for HCMV antigens remained unclear.

HCMV-specific IgG was detected in serum with a commercial ELISA kit to determine HCMV serostatus. Ficoll density gradient centrifugation was used to isolate peripheral blood mononuclear cells from blood. The sequenced sample was blood T cells: a sorted CD56 or NKG2C T cell subset, CD4+ or CD8+ T cells, or bulk PBMC T cells (not recorded which). The clonotype was recovered from a man younger than 35 in good health. Donor details come from another sample of the same person, matched by shared clones.

The CDR3 has the sequence CASSPIGTGSYEQYF. The sequence links TRBV3-1 to TRBJ2-7; TCRdb picks TRBD1, but there is no DNA to check that call. The CDR3, from cysteine to phenylalanine, totals 15 residues. No coding sequence is recorded. In the germline V gene (reference sequence), CDR1 corresponds to LGHDT and CDR2 to YNNKEL.